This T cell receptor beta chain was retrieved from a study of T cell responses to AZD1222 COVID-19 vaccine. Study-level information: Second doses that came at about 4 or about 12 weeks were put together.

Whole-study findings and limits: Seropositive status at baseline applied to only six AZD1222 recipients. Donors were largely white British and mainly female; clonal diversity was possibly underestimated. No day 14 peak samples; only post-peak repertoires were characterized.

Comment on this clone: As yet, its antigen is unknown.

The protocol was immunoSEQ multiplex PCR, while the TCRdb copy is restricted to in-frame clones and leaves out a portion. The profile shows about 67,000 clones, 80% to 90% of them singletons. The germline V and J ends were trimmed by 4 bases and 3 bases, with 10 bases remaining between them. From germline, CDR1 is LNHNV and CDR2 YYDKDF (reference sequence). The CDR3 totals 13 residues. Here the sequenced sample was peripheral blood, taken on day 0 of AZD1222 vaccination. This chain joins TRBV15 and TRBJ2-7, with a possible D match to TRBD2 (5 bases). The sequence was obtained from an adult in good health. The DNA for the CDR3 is TGTGCCACCAGCACCAGCGGATACTACGAGCAGTACTTC. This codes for CATSTSGYYEQYF.